The 10 T cell receptor beta chains reported below all come from one sample, sequenced in a study of regulatory T cells in long-lasting Graves disease (dated by TCRdb to the early 2020s). The library relied on multiplex PCR. Sequenced on an Illumina HiSeq 4000. TCR beta libraries were built with iRepertoire HTBI primers and Arm-PCR amplification of CDR3 regions. TCRdb ran its own pipeline on the public reads, namely fastp trimming at Q25 and MiXCR clone calling, and kept in-frame beta chains. Each entry is one CDR3 protein sequence, shown with its most common DNA and genes. This sample is represented by 400,000 to 600,000 distinct CDR3 sequences; around a fifth of them were singletons. Roughly 7% of the sample belongs to the ten largest clones. The meaning of the sample's time point label: persistent/refractory GD, antithyroid drugs over 5 years with positive TRAb. For both TCR sequencing and RNA sequencing, RNA was extracted from PBMCs using TRIzol.

The source material was peripheral blood mononuclear cells (PBMCs), sampled when the disease was refractory, from a patient treated with antithyroid drugs. The receptors were sampled from a female donor with Graves disease.

The sample holds many counts of this clonotype. The chain has TRBV12-3 or TRBV12-4 and TRBJ2-5; possible D gene TRBD2, 5 bases. V lost 7 bases and J 5 bases, leaving 14 bases between the germline ends. The CDR3 length is 13 residues. Here the CDR3 DNA reads TGTGCCAGCACATCGGGGTCTCAGGAGACCCAGTACTTC. Translated, it gives CASTSGSQETQYF.

The chain joins TRBV9 to TRBJ1-3; possibly TRBD1 for D (5 bases). V lost 2 bases and J 2 bases, leaving 11 bases between the germline ends. Germline V gene sequence: CDR1 SGDLS, CDR2 YYNGEE. The CDR3 runs to 15 residues. The CDR3 loop is CASSVLGETGNTIYF. In DNA, the CDR3 is TGTGCCAGCAGCGTCCTAGGGGAGACTGGAAACACCATATATTTT.

V and J are TRBV30 and TRBJ1-1; D gene ambiguous. CDR1 GTSNPN and CDR2 SVGIG come from the germline V gene (reference sequence). The CDR3 is made up of 13 amino acids. Trimming shortened V by 0 bases and J by 1 base, and 6 bases separated the two germline ends. The CDR3 loop reads CAWSVRGNTEAFF. The CDR3 DNA reads TGTGCCTGGAGTGTACGGGGGAACACTGAAGCTTTCTTT.

The chain carries TRBV20-1 and TRBJ1-2; D is possibly TRBD1 (5 bases). CDR1 is DFQATT and CDR2 is SNEGSKA in the germline V gene (reference sequence). CDR3 size: 13 residues. The V end lost 7 bases, the J end lost 2 bases, and 14 bases lay between the germline ends. The CDR3 loop is CSVPRVVNYGYTF. The CDR3 coding sequence is TGCAGTGTTCCCAGGGTGGTGAACTATGGCTACACCTTC.

This clonotype has ten or more counts. V and J are TRBV28 and TRBJ1-6; D is ambiguous. This CDR3 is built from 13 residues. The germline V gene encodes CDR1 MDHEN and CDR2 SYDVKM. V was trimmed by 6 bases and J by 7 bases, leaving 10 bases between them. Here the CDR3 DNA reads TGTGCCAGCAGCTACCCCGGGAATTCACCCCTCCACTTT. Protein sequence: CASSYPGNSPLHF.

There are a few counts of this clonotype. The chain couples TRBV3-1 to TRBJ1-6; TRBD1 matches 8 bases. Germline-derived CDR1 and CDR2 are LGHDT and YNNKEL (reference sequence). Trimming took 0 bases from V and 9 from J; bases not matched to a gene: 13. The CDR3 sequence is 18 residues long. The CDR3 loop is CASSQDSATGALSSPLHF. The CDR3 bases are TGTGCCAGCAGCCAAGATAGCGCGACAGGGGCGTTGAGTTCACCCCTCCACTTT.

The sample holds many counts of this clonotype. The J gene is TRBJ1-5, the V gene TRBV28; D is unclear. This CDR3 is 14 amino acids long. Trimming cost V 5 bases and J 7 bases, with 15 bases left between them. In germline, CDR1 is MDHEN, CDR2 SYDVKM. The CDR3 sequence: CASSSPPGGQPQHF. DNA of the CDR3: TGTGCCAGCAGTAGCCCCCCCGGAGGACAGCCCCAGCATTTT.

This clonotype has just a few counts. The genes are TRBV6-5 and TRBJ2-6, with D tentatively TRBD2 (5 bases). The germline V gene has CDR1 MNHEY and CDR2 SVGAGI. The CDR3 covers 16 residues. Trimming removed 2 bases from V and 4 bases from J, with 12 bases in between. DNA for the CDR3: TGTGCCAGCAGTTACCCGCGGGTTATGGGGGCCAACGTCCTGACTTTC. Its protein product is CASSYPRVMGANVLTF.

The chain couples TRBV7-9 to TRBJ2-4; 14 bases are shared with TRBD2. Per the germline V gene, CDR1 is SEHNR and CDR2 is FQNEAQ (reference sequence). The CDR3 has 20 residues. The J segment lost 1 base and the V segment lost 3 bases, leaving 11 bases of the junction unmatched. Here the CDR3 DNA reads TGTGCCAGCAGCTTGGGACTAGCGGGGGAGAAGGGGTGGGCCAAAAACATTCAGTACTTC. Amino acid sequence: CASSLGLAGEKGWAKNIQYF. The variable domain in full, completed from reference TRBV7-9 and TRBJ2-4, reads DTGVSQNPRHKITKRGQNVTFRCDPISEHNRLYWYRQTLGQGPEFLTYFQNEAQLEKSRLLSDRFSAERPKGSFSTLEIQRTEQGDSAMYLCASSLGLAGEKGWAKNIQYFGAGTRLSVL.

About this clonotype: This may be a read error: a much more frequent sequence differs by one nucleotide. The genes are TRBV20-1 and TRBJ1-1; the D is unclear. Germline V CDR1 and CDR2: DFQATT, SNEGSKA (reference sequence). The CDR3 spans 14 residues. The CDR3 nucleotides are TGCAGGGCCCCCCGGCAGGCGGGGAACACTGAAGCTTTCTTT. It yields the protein CRAPRQAGNTEAFF.